The 6 T cell receptor beta chains given below trace back to one sample, sequenced in a study of shared clonotypes between healthy human individuals. The data were produced by immunoSEQ multiplex PCR, yet TCRdb's version contains in-frame clones alone and is incomplete. Of about 700,000 clones in the sample, less than 85% are singletons; the top ten hold 1.5% to 2%. Sequences were obtained from memory CD4+ T cells sorted from blood. Documented subset: CD45RA-negative fraction. These receptors were obtained from a woman in her twenties or thirties in good health.

This clone was counted a single time. The V call is TRBV28, the J call TRBJ1-4; TRBD1 might be the D (6 bases). The CDR3 has 14 residues. Trimming cost V 4 bases and J 8 bases, with 14 bases left between them. Germline values: CDR1 MDHEN, CDR2 SYDVKM. CDR3: CASSSPQGNEKLFF. CDR3 DNA: TGTGCCAGCAGTTCCCCCCAGGGGAACGAAAAACTGTTTTTT.

The chain has TRBV11-2 and TRBJ2-3; D is undetermined. The V and J ends lost 3 bases and 0 bases respectively, with 10 bases between them. CDR3 length: 15 residues. Germline CDR1 SGHAT, CDR2 FQNNGV. The CDR3 bases are TGTGCCAGCAGCTTCGTTTACGAGAGCACAGATACGCAGTATTTT. Amino acids: CASSFVYESTDTQYF.

This clone has ten or more counts. This chain joins TRBV25-1 and TRBJ2-4; no clear D gene. V lost 3 bases and J 0 bases, leaving 12 bases between the germline ends. Germline-derived CDR1 and CDR2 are MGHDK and SYGVNS. The CDR3 extends over 16 amino acids. CDR3 DNA: TGTGCCAGCAGTGACCAAGCAGACCTAGCCAAAAACATTCAGTACTTC. This encodes CASSDQADLAKNIQYF.

The chain employs TRBV5-6 and TRBJ2-6; maybe TRBD1 (5 bases). The CDR3 loop spans 15 amino acids. Trimming cost V 4 bases and J 5 bases, with 13 bases left between them. Looked up from germline, CDR1 is SGHDT and CDR2 is YYEEEE. This CDR3 reads CASSRQLDWANVLTF. CDR3 DNA sequence: TGTGCCAGCAGCCGACAGCTTGACTGGGCCAACGTCCTGACTTTC.

The chain recombines TRBV28 with TRBJ1-2; D gene uncertain. Germline V gene data show CDR1 as MDHEN and CDR2 as SYDVKM. V shed 5 bases and J shed 3 bases, with 16 bases lying between them. CDR3 length: 15 amino acids. The CDR3 protein is CASSPTTGSHYGYTF. CDR3 nucleotides: TGTGCCAGCAGTCCGACCACCGGGTCCCACTATGGCTACACCTTC.

This chain's CDR3 is CASSENRNQETQYF. For the CDR3, the DNA is TGTGCCAGCAGTGAAAACCGGAACCAAGAGACCCAGTACTTC. This sequence joins TRBV2 and TRBJ2-5; D gene uncertain. The CDR3 sequence is 14 residues long. V lost 2 bases, J lost 0 bases, and 7 bases lay in between. Germline V gene data show CDR1 as SNHLY and CDR2 as FYNNEI.